The present T cell receptor beta chain was sequenced within a study of CD8 T cells in ankylosing spondylitis. Study-wide results and caveats: In ankylosing spondylitis blood, a motif of roughly 8 highly homologous TCR beta variants appeared characteristic. In reactive arthritis synovial fluid and blood, some motif variants had been reported before.

In its sample, this clonotype was seen many times. What it binds is not known. Germline CDR1 is MNHEY and CDR2 is SVGEGT. The CDR3 is made up of 17 amino acids. With 5 bases removed from V and 4 bases from J, the gap between germline ends came to 23 bases. TCRdb passed the 5' RACE reads through MiXCR, listing each CDR3 protein once. The repertoire holds about 840,000 distinct CDR3 sequences, about 11% seen once, with around 0.51% in the top ten. V is TRBV6-2 or TRBV6-3 and J is TRBJ1-1; weak D call: TRBD1 (6 bases). Sequenced material: blood, either unsorted or a sorted T cell fraction (not recorded which). The receptor's source is a male donor with ankylosing spondylitis. This chain's CDR3 is CASSPGLRGIRRTEAFF. As DNA, the CDR3 is TGTGCCAGCAGTCCCGGGTTAAGGGGGATACGCCGCACTGAAGCTTTCTTT.